This T cell receptor (beta chain) is drawn from a study of T cell clonotyping in hematopoietic cell transplantation. The method was immunoSEQ multiplex PCR; TCRdb's version includes in-frame clones alone and lacks a portion of them. This sample has roughly 40,000 clones, with 85% found just once. Time point described: recipient sample about 28 days before transplant, after cytoreduction. Recipient blood drawn about 28 days pretransplant and days 30, 100, 180 after. Trimming took off 4 bases at V and 6 bases at J, with 22 bases between the two ends. The germline CDR1 and CDR2 sequences are LNHDA and SQIVND (reference sequence). This CDR3 has 17 residues. Study-wide points: No sorting was done, leaving CD4 and CD8 contributions mixed.

This clone came up once. The antigen is undetermined. The starting material was peripheral blood mononuclear cells, obtained before stem cell transplant. The rearrangement links TRBV19 to TRBJ1-5; unclear D gene. This TCR came from a man between 60 and 70 years old with acute myeloid leukemia. Some clones in this sample may be carry-over from other donors' samples. Here the CDR3 reads CASSNDLWRVGSQPQHF. Here the CDR3 DNA reads TGTGCCAGTAGTAACGACCTGTGGAGGGTGGGCAGTCAGCCCCAGCATTTT.